These 10 T cell receptor beta chains were sequenced from one sample in a study of prognosis after radiotherapy for stage I lung cancer. From genomic DNA, two-round multiplex PCR was used to amplify TCR beta CDR3. First-round PCR employed TRBV- and TRBJ-specific primers for each gene. From the multiplex PCR reads, TCRdb called clonotypes with MiXCR, one entry per CDR3 protein. The repertoire holds more than 11,000 distinct CDR3 sequences, with roughly 50% as singletons. The material was PBMCs, obtained before or after stereotactic body radiation therapy (not recorded which). The receptors stem from a donor over 45 with non-small cell lung cancer.

This clonotype was detected ten times or more. The chain joins TRBV20-1 to TRBJ1-1, with D possibly TRBD1 on 5 matching bases. CDR3 size: 12 residues. Trimming stripped 1 base from V and 13 bases from J, with 16 bases between. The germline CDR1 and CDR2 sequences are DFQATT and SNEGSKA (reference sequence). The CDR3 protein is CSARAAGPPVFF. The CDR3 DNA reads TGCAGTGCTAGAGCAGCGGGGCCCCCTGTTTTCTTT.

Many counts were recorded for this clonotype. The chain recombines TRBV29-1 with TRBJ1-1; D is unclear. The V and J ends lost 3 bases and 5 bases respectively, with 10 bases between them. This CDR3 is 12 amino acids long. From germline, CDR1 is SQVTM and CDR2 ANQGSEA. CDR3 loop: CSVDEMRTEAFF. CDR3 in DNA: TGCAGCGTTGATGAAATGCGGACTGAAGCTTTCTTT.

The CDR3: CASSYSGGGIAYKETQYF. In nucleotides, the CDR3 is TGTGCCAGCAGTTACTCGGGGGGGGGGATAGCGTACAAAGAGACCCAGTACTTC. V is TRBV6-6 and J is TRBJ2-5, with 7 bases that match TRBD2. This CDR3 contains 18 residues. CDR1 and CDR2 from the germline V gene are MNHNY and SVGAGI (reference sequence). V gave up 0 bases and J gave up 3 bases; unmatched junction bases: 13.

This clonotype is medium-sized. This chain links TRBV12-3 or TRBV12-4 with TRBJ1-2; no clear D gene. Trimming left V 6 bases short and J 0 bases short, with 14 bases between. The CDR3 is 15 residues long. The DNA of the CDR3 is TGTGCCAGCAGCCCCAGGAGGGCAGCTAACTATGGCTACACCTTC. Protein: CASSPRRAANYGYTF.

This clonotype was counted once. The J gene is TRBJ2-7, the V gene TRBV25-1; D uncertain. CDR1 and CDR2 (germline): MGHDK, SYGVNS. The CDR3 length is 14 residues. Trimming shortened V by 5 bases and J by 0 bases, and 11 bases separated the two germline ends. CDR3 sequence reads: CASSSPGSSYEQYF. For the CDR3, the DNA is TGTGCCAGCAGTTCTCCAGGTTCCTCCTACGAGCAGTACTTC.

This clonotype rates as medium-sized. The rearrangement links TRBV20-1 to TRBJ1-5; D perhaps matches TRBD1 (5 bases). The CDR3 is 14 residues long. Deletions cut 6 bases from V and 6 bases from J, with 18 bases between. Per the germline V gene, CDR1 is DFQATT and CDR2 is SNEGSKA (reference sequence). The CDR3, as DNA: TGCAGTGCCCGCGGGCGGGGGTTCGCTCAGCCCCAGCATTTT. It translates to CSARGRGFAQPQHF.

V and J are TRBV15 and TRBJ1-2; D possibly corresponds to TRBD1 (5 bases). The CDR3 is made up of 14 amino acids. Germline V gene sequence: CDR1 LNHNV, CDR2 YYDKDF (reference sequence). The V end was cut by 6 bases, the J end by 9 bases, with 20 bases between. CDR3 sequence: CATSTDRAGPCYTF. The CDR3 DNA sequence: TGTGCCACCAGTACAGATCGAGCAGGGCCCTGCTACACCTTC.

In nucleotides, the CDR3 is TGCGCCAGCAGTAGGGACAGGGGTTCCCATGAGCAGTTCTTC. Amino acids: CASSRDRGSHEQFF. The chain uses TRBV5-1 and TRBJ2-1; 10 bases agree with TRBD1. In germline, CDR1 is SGHRS, CDR2 YFSETQ. V lost 5 bases to trimming and J lost 8 bases; unmatched junction nucleotides: 7. The CDR3 runs to 14 residues.

There are many counts of this clonotype. The CDR3, as DNA: TGTGCCAGCAGCTCAGGGCCTAACTATGGCTACACCTTC. Protein sequence: CASSSGPNYGYTF. V and J are TRBV7-2 and TRBJ1-2; a possible D gene is TRBD1 (5 bases). With 4 bases removed from V and 0 bases from J, the gap between germline ends came to 6 bases. In germline, CDR1 is SGHTA, CDR2 FQGNSA. This CDR3 has 13 amino acids.

About this clonotype itself: This sequence is one base from a far larger clone and is likely a read error. V gene TRBV11-2 combines with J gene TRBJ2-1; unclear D gene. Looked up from germline, CDR1 is SGHAT and CDR2 is FQNNGV. The CDR3 has 13 residues. DNA for the CDR3: TGTGCCAGCATCTTATATTTCGCCCCCGAGCAGTTCTTC. As protein: CASILYFAPEQFF.